A single T cell receptor (beta chain) is shown here with its context. Its antigen is as yet unknown. The sample comes from a study of T cells after yellow fever vaccination. Study summary: Some fractions had low cell numbers, and these were prepared with SMART-Seq v4 Ultra Low Input. Points from the study as a whole: A minor fraction of clonotypes spanned both CD4 and CD8 compartments.

V was trimmed by 7 bases and J by 5 bases, leaving 12 bases between them. Germline V gene lookup returns CDR1 MGHDK and CDR2 SYGVNS. The CDR3 consists of 13 residues. Synthesis of TCR cDNA relied on 5'RACE template switching, which attached a universal primer site and UMIs. From the 5' RACE reads, TCRdb called clonotypes with MiXCR, one entry per CDR3 protein. The sample lists approximately 610,000 distinct CDR3 sequences, around a sixth seen once, with 17% in the top ten. The sequenced sample was PBMCs, obtained about 5 days after the first yellow fever vaccination. The V gene is TRBV25-1, the J gene TRBJ2-1; weak D call: TRBD1 (6 bases). This TCR was sampled from a man between 18 and 29 years old who received the YFV17D yellow fever vaccine. CDR3 nucleotide sequence: TGTGCCAGCACCAGGGCAGGGGACAATGAGCAGTTCTTC. This encodes CASTRAGDNEQFF.